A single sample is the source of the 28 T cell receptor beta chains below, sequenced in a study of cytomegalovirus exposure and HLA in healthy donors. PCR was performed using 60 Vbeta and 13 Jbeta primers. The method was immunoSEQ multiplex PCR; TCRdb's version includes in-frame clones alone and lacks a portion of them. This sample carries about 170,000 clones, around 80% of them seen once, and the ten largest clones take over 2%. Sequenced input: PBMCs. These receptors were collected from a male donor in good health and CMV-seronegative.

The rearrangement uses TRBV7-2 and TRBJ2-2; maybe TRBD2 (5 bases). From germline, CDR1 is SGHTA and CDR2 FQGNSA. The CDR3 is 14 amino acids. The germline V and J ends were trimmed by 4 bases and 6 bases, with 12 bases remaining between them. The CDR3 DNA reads TGTGCCAGCAGCTGGACTCCAACGTCCGGGGAGCTGTTTTTT. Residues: CASSWTPTSGELFF.

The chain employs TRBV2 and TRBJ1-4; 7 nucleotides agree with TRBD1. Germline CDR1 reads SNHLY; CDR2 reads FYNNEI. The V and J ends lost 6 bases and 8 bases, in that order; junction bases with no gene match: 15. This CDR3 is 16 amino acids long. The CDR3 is CASRRSLQGVGEKLFF. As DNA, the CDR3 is TGTGCCAGCAGGCGAAGCCTCCAGGGGGTAGGGGAAAAACTGTTTTTT.

CDR3 nucleotides: TGTGCCAGCTCGCCCAGGGTCGACACTGAAGCTTTCTTT. Encoded protein: CASSPRVDTEAFF. The gene calls are TRBV18 and TRBJ1-1, with D perhaps TRBD1 (5 bases). This CDR3 is built from 13 residues. V dropped 6 bases and J dropped 3 bases, with 11 bases sitting between them. The V gene's germline CDR1 is KGHSH and CDR2 LQKENI.

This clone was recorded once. The DNA of the CDR3 is TGTGCCAGCAGTCTAACTAGCGGGGGATACAATGAGCAGTTCTTC. Translated: CASSLTSGGYNEQFF. This chain links TRBV6-5 with TRBJ2-1, with 11 bases that match TRBD2. The germline V gene encodes CDR1 MNHEY and CDR2 SVGAGI. The CDR3 is made up of 15 amino acids. V dropped 5 bases and J dropped 4; count of bases not matched to a gene: 4.

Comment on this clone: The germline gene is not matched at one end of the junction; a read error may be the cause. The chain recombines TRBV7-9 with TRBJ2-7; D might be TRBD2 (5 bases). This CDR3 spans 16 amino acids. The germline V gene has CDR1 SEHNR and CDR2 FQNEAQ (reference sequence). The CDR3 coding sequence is TGTTCCAGCAGCGACGGCCGTGGGGAGTTCTCCTACGAGCAGTACTTC. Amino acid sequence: CSSSDGRGEFSYEQYF.

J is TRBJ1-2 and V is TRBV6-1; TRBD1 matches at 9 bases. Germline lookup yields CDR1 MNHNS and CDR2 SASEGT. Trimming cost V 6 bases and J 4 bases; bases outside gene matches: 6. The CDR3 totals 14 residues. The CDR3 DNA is TGTGCCAGCAGAAGGGGACAGGGCTTCTATGGCTACACCTTC. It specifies CASRRGQGFYGYTF.

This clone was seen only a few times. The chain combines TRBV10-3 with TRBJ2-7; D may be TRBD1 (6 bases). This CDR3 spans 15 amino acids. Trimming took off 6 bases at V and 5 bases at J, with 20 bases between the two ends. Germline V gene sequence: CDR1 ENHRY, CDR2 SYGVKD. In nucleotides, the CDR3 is TGTGCCATCAGCACCGGGACAACTCGAATCCACGAGCAGTACTTC. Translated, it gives CAISTGTTRIHEQYF.

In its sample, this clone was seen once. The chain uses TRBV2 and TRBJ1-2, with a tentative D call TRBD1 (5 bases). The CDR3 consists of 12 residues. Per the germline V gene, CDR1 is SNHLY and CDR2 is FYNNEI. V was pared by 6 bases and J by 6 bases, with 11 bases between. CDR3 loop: CASSQGADGYTF. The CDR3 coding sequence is TGTGCCAGCAGCCAAGGGGCCGATGGCTACACCTTC.

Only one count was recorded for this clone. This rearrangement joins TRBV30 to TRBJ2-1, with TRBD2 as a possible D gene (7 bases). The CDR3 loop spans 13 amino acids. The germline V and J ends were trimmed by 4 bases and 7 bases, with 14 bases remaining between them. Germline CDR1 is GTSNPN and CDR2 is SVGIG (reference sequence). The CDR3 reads CAWMWGGLNEQFF. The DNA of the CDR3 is TGTGCCTGGATGTGGGGGGGGCTGAATGAGCAGTTCTTC.

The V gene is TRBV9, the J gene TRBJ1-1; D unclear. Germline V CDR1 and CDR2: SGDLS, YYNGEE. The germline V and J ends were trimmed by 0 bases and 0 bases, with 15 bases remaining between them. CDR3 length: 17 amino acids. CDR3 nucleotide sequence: TGTGCCAGCAGCGTAGGGTCCATGGCGGCTATGAACACTGAAGCTTTCTTT. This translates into CASSVGSMAAMNTEAFF. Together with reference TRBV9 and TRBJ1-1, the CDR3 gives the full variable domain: DSGVTQTPKHLITATGQRVTLRCSPRSGDLSVYWYQQSLDQGLQFLIQYYNGEERAKGNILERFSAQQFPDLHSELNLSSLELGDSALYFCASSVGSMAAMNTEAFFGQGTRLTVV.

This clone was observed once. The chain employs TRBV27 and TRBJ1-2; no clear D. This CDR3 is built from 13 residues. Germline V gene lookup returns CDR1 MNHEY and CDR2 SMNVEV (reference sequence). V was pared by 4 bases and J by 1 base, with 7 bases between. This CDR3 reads CASSSTFNYGYTF. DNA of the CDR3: TGTGCCAGCAGTTCAACTTTTAACTATGGCTACACCTTC.

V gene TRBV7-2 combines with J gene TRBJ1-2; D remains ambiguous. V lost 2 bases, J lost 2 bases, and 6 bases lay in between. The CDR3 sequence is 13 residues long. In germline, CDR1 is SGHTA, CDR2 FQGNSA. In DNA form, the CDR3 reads TGTGCCAGCAGCTTACTCCCCAACTATGGCTACACCTTC. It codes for CASSLLPNYGYTF.

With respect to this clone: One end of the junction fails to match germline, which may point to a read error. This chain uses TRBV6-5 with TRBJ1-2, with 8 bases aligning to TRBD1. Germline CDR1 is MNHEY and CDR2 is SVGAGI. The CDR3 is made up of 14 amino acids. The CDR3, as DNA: TGTGCCAGCAGCCAGGACAGGGAGTTAGGTGGCTACGCCTTC. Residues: CASSQDRELGGYAF.

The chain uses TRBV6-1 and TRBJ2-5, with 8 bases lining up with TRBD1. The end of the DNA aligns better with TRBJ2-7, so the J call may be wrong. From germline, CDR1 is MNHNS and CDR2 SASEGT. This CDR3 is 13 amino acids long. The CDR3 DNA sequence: TGTGCCAGCCAAGATCGACAGGGGTACGAGCAGTACTTC. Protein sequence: CASQDRQGYEQYF.

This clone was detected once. CDR3 nucleotides: TGTGCCAGCAGCGAAACCGGGACAGGGCTCGACGAGCAGTACTTC. Its protein product is CASSETGTGLDEQYF. The chain carries TRBV11-2 and TRBJ2-7, with 9 bases fitting TRBD1. The germline V gene has CDR1 SGHAT and CDR2 FQNNGV. Unmatched junction bases numbered 10, after V lost 5 bases and J lost 5 bases. The CDR3 sequence is 15 residues long.

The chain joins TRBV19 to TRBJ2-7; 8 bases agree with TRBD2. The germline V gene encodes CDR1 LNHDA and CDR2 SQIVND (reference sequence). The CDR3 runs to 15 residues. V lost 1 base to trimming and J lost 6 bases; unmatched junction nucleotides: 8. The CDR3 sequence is CASSIGNPGGTEQYF. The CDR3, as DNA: TGTGCCAGTAGTATAGGCAATCCGGGGGGGACCGAGCAGTACTTC. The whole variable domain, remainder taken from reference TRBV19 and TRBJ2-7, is DGGITQSPKYLFRKEGQNVTLSCEQNLNHDAMYWYRQDPGQGLRLIYYSQIVNDFQKGDIAEGYSVSREKKESFPLTVTSAQKNPTAFYLCASSIGNPGGTEQYFGPGTRLTVT.

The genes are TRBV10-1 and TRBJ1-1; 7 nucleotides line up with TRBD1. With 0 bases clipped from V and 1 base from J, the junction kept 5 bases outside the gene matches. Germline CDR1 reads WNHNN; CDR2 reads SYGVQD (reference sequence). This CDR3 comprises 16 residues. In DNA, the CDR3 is TGCGCCAGCAGTGAGTCACGGACAGGCCCGAACACTGAAGCTTTCTTT. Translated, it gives CASSESRTGPNTEAFF.

The chain's CDR3 is CASSDPEQKRETQYF. The CDR3, as DNA: TGTGCCAGCAGCGACCCAGAACAGAAACGGGAGACCCAGTACTTC. The chain carries TRBV4-2 and TRBJ2-5; D not certain. Germline CDR1 reads LGHNA; CDR2 reads YNFKEQ. Trimming cost V 5 bases and J 5 bases, with 18 bases left between them. The CDR3 is made up of 15 amino acids.

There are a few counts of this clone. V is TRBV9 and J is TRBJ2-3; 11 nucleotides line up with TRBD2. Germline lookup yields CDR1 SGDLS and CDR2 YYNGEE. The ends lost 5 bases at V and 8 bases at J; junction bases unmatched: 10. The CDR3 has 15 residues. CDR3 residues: CASSPSGGTAITQYF. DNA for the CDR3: TGTGCCAGCAGTCCTAGCGGGGGGACAGCAATTACGCAGTATTTT.

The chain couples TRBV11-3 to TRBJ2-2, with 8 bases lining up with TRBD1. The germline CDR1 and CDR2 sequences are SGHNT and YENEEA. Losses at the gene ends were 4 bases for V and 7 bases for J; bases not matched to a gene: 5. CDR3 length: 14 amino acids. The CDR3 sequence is CASSSGQGGGELFF. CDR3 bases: TGTGCCAGCAGCTCCGGACAGGGCGGCGGGGAGCTGTTTTTT.

This chain's CDR3 is CASSLSLGGAYNEQFF. In DNA form, the CDR3 reads TGTGCCAGCAGCTTATCCCTCGGGGGGGCCTACAATGAGCAGTTCTTC. This chain joins TRBV7-2 and TRBJ2-1; 8 bases match TRBD2. The CDR3 extends over 16 amino acids. The V and J ends lost 2 bases and 2 bases, in that order; junction bases with no gene match: 5. CDR1 is SGHTA and CDR2 is FQGNSA in the germline V gene.

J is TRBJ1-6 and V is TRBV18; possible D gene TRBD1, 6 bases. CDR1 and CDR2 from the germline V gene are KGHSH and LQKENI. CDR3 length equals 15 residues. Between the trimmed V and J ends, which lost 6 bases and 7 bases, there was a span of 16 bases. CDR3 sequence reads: CASSPGAAWNSPLHF. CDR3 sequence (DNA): TGTGCCAGCTCCCCAGGGGCGGCATGGAATTCACCCCTCCACTTT.

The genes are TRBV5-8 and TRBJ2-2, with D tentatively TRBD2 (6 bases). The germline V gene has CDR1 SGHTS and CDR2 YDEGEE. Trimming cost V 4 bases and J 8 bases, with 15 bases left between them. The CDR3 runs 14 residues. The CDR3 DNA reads TGTGCCAGCAGCCCACGAGGCGGGGTTGGGGAGCTGTTTTTT. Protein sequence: CASSPRGGVGELFF.

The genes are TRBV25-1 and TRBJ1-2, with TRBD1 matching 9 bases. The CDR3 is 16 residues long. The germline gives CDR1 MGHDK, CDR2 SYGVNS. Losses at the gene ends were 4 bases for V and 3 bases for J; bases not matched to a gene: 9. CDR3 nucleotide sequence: TGTGCCAGCAGTGGGACAGGGGACATAAGGGACTATGGCTACACCTTC. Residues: CASSGTGDIRDYGYTF.

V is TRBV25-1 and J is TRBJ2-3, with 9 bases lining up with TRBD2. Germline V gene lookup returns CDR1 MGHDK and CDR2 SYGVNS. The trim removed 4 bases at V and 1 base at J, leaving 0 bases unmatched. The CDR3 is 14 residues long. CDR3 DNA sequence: TGTGCCAGCAGTGGCGGGGGGGGCACAGATACGCAGTATTTT. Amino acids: CASSGGGGTDTQYF.

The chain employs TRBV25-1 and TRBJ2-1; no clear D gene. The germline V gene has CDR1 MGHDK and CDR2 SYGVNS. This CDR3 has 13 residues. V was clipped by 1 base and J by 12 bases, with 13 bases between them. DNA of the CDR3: TGTGCCAGCAGTGAATTAAAGGCCCCTAGGCAGTTCTTC. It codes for CASSELKAPRQFF.

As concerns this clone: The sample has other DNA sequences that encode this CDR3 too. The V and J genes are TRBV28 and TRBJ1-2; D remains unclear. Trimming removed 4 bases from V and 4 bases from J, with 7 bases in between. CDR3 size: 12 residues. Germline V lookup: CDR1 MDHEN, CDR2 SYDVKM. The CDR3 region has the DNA TGTGCCAGCAGTTGGGAGGGCTATGGCTACACCTTC. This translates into CASSWEGYGYTF.

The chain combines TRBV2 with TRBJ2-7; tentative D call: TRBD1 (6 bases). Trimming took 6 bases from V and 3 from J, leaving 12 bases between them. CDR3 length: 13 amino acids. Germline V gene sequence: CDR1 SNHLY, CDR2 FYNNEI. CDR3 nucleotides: TGTGCCAGCAGACGACAGGTTGGCTACGAGCAGTACTTC. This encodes CASRRQVGYEQYF.